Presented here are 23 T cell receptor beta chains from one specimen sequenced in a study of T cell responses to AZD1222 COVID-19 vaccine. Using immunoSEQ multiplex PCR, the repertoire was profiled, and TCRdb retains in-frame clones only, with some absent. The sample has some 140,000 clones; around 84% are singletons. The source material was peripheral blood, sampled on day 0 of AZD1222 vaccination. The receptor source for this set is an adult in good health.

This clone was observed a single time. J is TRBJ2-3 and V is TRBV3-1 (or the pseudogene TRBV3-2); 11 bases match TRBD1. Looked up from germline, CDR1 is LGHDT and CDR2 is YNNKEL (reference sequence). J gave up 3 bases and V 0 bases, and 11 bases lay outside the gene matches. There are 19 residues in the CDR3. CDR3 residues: CASSQETMPGQGVTDTQYF. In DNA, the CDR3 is TGTGCCAGCAGCCAAGAAACAATGCCGGGACAGGGGGTAACAGATACGCAGTATTTT.

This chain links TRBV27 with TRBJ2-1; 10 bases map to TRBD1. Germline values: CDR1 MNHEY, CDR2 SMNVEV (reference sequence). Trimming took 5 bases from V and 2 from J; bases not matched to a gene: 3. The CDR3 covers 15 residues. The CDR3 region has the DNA TGTGCCAGCAGTCACGGGACAGGGGCCTACAATGAGCAGTTCTTC. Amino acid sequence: CASSHGTGAYNEQFF.

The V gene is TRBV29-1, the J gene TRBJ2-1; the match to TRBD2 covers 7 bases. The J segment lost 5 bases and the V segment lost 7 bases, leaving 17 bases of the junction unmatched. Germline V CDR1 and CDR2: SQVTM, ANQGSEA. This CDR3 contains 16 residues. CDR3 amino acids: CSGAKSAGDFHNEQFF. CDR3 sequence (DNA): TGCAGCGGGGCCAAGTCGGCGGGGGATTTTCACAATGAGCAGTTCTTC.

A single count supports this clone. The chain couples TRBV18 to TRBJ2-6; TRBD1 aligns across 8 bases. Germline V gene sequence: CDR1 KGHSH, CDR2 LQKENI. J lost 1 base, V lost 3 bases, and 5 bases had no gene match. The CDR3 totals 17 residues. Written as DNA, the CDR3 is TGTGCCAGCTCACCGAGTCAGGGGGCTTCTGGGGCCAACGTCCTGACTTTC. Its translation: CASSPSQGASGANVLTF.

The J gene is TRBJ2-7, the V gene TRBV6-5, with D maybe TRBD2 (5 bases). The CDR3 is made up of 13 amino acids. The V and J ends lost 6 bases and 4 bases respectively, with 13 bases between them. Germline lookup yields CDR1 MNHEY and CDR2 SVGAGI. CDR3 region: CASSSPRLYEQYF. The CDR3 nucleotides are TGTGCCAGCAGCTCCCCCCGACTATACGAGCAGTACTTC.

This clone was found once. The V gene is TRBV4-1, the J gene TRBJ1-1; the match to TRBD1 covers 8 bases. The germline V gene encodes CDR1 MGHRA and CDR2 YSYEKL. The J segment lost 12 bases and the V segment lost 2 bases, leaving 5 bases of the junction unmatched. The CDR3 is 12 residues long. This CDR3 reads CASSQPGQGSFF. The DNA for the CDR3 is TGCGCCAGCAGCCAACCTGGACAGGGTTCTTTCTTT.

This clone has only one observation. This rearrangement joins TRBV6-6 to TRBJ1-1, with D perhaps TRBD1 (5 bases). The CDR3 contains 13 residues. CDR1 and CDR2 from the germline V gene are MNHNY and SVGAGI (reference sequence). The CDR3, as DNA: TGTGCTTCGGGACCGTATATGAACACTGAAGCTTTCTTT. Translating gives CASGPYMNTEAFF.

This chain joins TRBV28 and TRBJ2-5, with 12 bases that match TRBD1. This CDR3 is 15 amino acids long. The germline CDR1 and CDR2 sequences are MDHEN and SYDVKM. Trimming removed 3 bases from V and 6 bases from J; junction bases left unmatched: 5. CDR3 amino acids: CASSLTGTGGQTQYF. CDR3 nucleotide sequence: TGTGCCAGCAGTTTGACCGGGACAGGGGGCCAGACCCAGTACTTC.

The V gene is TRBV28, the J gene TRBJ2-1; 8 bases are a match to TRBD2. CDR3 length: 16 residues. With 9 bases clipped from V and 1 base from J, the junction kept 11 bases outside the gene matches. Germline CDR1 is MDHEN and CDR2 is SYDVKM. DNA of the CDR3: TGTGCCAGTCTCCCCCCGGGGGGGCGGTCCTACAATGAGCAGTTCTTC. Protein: CASLPPGGRSYNEQFF.

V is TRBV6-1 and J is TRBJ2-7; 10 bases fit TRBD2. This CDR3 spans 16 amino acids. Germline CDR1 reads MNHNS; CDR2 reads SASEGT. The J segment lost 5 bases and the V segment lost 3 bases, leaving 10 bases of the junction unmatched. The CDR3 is CASSDSSGGAVHEQYF. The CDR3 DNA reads TGTGCCAGCAGTGATTCGAGCGGGGGGGCCGTTCACGAGCAGTACTTC.

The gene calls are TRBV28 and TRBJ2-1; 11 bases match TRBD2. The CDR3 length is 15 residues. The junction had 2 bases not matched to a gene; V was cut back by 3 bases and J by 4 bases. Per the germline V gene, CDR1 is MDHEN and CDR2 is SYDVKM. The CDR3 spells CASSFSGGAYNEQFF. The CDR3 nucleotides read TGTGCCAGCAGTTTTAGCGGGGGGGCTTACAATGAGCAGTTCTTC.

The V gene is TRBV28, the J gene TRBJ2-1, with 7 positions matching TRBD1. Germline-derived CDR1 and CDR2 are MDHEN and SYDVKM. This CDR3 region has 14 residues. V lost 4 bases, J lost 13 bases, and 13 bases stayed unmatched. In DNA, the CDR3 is TGTGCCAGCAGTTCCCTTAGAGGGGGCGCGGTACAGTTCTTC. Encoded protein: CASSSLRGGAVQFF.

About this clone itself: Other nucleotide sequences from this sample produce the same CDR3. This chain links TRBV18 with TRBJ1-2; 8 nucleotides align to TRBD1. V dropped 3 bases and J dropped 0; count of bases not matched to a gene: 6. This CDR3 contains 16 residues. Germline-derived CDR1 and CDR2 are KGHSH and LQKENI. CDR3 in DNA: TGTGCCAGCTCACCTTTACCGACAGGGGCTAACTATGGCTACACCTTC. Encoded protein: CASSPLPTGANYGYTF.

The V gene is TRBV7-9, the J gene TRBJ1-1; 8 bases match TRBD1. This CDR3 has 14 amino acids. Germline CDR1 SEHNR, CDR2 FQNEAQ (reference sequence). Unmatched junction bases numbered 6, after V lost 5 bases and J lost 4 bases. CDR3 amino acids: CASSLQGDITEAFF. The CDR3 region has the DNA TGTGCCAGCAGCCTACAGGGGGACATCACTGAAGCTTTCTTT.

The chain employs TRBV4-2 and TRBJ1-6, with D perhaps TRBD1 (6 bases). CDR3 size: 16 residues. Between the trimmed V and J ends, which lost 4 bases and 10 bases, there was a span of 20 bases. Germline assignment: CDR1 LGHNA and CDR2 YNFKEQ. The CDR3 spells CASSPSLQGIGSPLHF. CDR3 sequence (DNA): TGTGCCAGCAGCCCATCCCTACAGGGTATTGGCTCACCCCTCCACTTT.

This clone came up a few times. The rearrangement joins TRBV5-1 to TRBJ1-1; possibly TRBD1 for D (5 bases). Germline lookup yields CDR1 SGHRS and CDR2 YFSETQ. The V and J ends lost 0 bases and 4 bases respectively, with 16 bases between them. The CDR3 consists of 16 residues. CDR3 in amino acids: CASSLVAPTGATEAFF. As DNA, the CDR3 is TGCGCCAGCAGCTTGGTGGCGCCAACTGGGGCCACTGAAGCTTTCTTT.

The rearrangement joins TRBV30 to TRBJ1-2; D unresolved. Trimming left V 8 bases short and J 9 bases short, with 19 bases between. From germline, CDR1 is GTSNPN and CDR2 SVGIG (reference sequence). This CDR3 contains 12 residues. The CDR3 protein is CALTPHLYSYTF. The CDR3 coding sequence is TGTGCCCTAACACCCCATCTATATAGCTACACCTTC.

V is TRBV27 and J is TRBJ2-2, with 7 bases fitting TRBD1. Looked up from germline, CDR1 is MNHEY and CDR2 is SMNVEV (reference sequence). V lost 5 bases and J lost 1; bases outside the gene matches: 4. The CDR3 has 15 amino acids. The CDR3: CASSPRQGNTGELFF. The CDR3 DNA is TGTGCCAGCAGTCCCCGACAGGGGAACACCGGGGAGCTGTTTTTT.

Written as DNA, the CDR3 is TGCAGCGTTGCCTGGGGGAAGGAGACCCAGTACTTC. This encodes CSVAWGKETQYF. The chain combines TRBV29-1 with TRBJ2-5; D might be TRBD1 or TRBD2, each matching 5 bases. V shed 4 bases and J shed 5 bases, with 11 bases lying between them. Germline CDR1 reads SQVTM; CDR2 reads ANQGSEA. The CDR3 runs 12 residues.

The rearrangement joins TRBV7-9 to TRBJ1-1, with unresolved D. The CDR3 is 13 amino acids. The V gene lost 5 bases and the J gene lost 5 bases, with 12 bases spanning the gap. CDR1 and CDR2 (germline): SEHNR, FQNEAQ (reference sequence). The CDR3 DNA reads TGTGCCAGCAGCGCCTTGGTGAGGACTGAAGCTTTCTTT. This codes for CASSALVRTEAFF.

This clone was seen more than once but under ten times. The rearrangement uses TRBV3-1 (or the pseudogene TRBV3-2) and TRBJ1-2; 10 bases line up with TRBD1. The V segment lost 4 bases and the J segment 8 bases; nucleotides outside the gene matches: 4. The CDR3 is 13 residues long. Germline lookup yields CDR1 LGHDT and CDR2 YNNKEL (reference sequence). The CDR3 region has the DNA TGTGCCAGCAGCCCCGGGACAGGGGACGGCTACACCTTC. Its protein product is CASSPGTGDGYTF.

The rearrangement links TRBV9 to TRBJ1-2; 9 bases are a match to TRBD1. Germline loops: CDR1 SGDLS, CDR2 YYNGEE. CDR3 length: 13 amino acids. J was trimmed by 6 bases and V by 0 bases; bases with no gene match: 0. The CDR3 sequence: CASSVGQGDGYTF. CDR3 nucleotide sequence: TGTGCCAGCAGCGTAGGACAGGGGGATGGCTACACCTTC. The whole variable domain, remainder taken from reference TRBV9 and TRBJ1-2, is DSGVTQTPKHLITATGQRVTLRCSPRSGDLSVYWYQQSLDQGLQFLIQYYNGEERAKGNILERFSAQQFPDLHSELNLSSLELGDSALYFCASSVGQGDGYTFGSGTRLTVV.

The CDR3 reads CASSSRDSPLAADTQYF. DNA for the CDR3: TGTGCCAGCAGCTCCCGGGACTCTCCCCTGGCGGCAGATACGCAGTATTTT. This chain uses TRBV7-2 with TRBJ2-3; D is possibly TRBD2 (6 bases). From germline, CDR1 is SGHTA and CDR2 FQGNSA. This CDR3 contains 17 residues. V lost 4 bases and J lost 4, with 21 bases in between.